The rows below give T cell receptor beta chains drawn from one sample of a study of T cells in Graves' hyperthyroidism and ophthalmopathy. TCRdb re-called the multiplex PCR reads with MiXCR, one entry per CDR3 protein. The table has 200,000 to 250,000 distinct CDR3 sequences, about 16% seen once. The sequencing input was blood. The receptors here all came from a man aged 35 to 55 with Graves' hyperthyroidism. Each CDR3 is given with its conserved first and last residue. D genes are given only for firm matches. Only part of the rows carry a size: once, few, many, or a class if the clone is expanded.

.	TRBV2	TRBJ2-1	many	TGTGCCACCCAGCATACGGGAAATGAGCAGTTCTTC	CATQHTGNEQFF
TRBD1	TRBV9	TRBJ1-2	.	TGTGCCAGCAGCCCTACGGGGACAGCCAATTATGGCTACACCTTC	CASSPTGTANYGYTF
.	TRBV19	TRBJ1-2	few	TGTGCCAGTAGTATAAGAGGCCTCAACTATGGCTACACCTTC	CASSIRGLNYGYTF
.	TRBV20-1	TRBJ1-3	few	TGCAGTGCTAGAGTGGAAGGGACGGGGGGAAACACCATATATTTT	CSARVEGTGGNTIYF
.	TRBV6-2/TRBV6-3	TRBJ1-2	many	TGTGCCAGCCGAATCCAAGGCCGGACCGGCTACACCTTC	CASRIQGRTGYTF
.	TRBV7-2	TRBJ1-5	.	TGTGCCAGCAGCTTAGGCCGGGCAAGGAATCAGCCCCAGCATTTT	CASSLGRARNQPQHF
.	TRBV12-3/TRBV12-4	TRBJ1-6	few	TGTGCCAGCAGTCAGGGGAAATCACCCCTCCACTTT	CASSQGKSPLHF
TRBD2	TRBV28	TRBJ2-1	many	TGTGCCAGCAGTCTTCTGACTAGCGGGGGGGTCAATGAGCAGTTCTTC	CASSLLTSGGVNEQFF
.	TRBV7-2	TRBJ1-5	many	TGTGCCAGCAGCTCAGCCGGGGGCAATCAGCCCCAGCATTTT	CASSSAGGNQPQHF
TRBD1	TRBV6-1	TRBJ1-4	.	TGTGCCAGCAGTGAAGAGCCCCCGGGACAGGGAAGGTCCTTTAATGAAAAACTGTTTTTT	CASSEEPPGQGRSFNEKLFF
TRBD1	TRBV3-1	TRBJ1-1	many	TGTGCCAGCAGCCATACCACAGGGGGCACTGAAGCTTTCTTT	CASSHTTGGTEAFF
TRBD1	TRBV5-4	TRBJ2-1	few	TGTGCCAGCACCTCCCCGGGACAGTCCTACAATGAGCAGTTCTTC	CASTSPGQSYNEQFF
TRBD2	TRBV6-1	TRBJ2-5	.	TGTGCCAGCAGTCCCCGGTTGCGCGGGGGGGAAGAGACCCAGTACTTC	CASSPRLRGGEETQYF
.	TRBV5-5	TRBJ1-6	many	TGTGCCAGCAGCATCGGACTTCAGGATTCACCCCTCCACTTT	CASSIGLQDSPLHF
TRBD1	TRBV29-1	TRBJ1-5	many	TGCAGCGTAGCGACAGGGGCAAATCAGCCCCAGCATTTT	CSVATGANQPQHF
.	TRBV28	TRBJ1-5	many	TGTGCCAGCATTATGGGGGGAGGGAGCTATAGCAATCAGCCCCAGCATTTT	CASIMGGGSYSNQPQHF
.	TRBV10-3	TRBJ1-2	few	TGTGCCACCCGGACGGAAGGGAACTATGGCTACACCTTC	CATRTEGNYGYTF
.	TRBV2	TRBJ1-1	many	TGTGCCAGCAGCTATTTTGGGATGGACACTGAAGCTTTCTTT	CASSYFGMDTEAFF
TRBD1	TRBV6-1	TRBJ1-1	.	TGTGCCAACTGCCCGCTGGGACAGCGAGATCTTAGGGCTGAAGCTTTCTTT	CANCPLGQRDLRAEAFF
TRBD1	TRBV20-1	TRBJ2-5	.	TGCAGTGCGCAAGAACAGGGGACGGAGACCCAGTACTTC	CSAQEQGTETQYF
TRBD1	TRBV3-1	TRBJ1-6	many	TGTGCCAGCAGCCAGTATCAACAGGGGAATTCACCCCTCCACTTT	CASSQYQQGNSPLHF
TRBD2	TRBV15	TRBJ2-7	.	TGTGCCACCAGCACAGGACTAGCGGGGCTTGAGCAGTACTTC	CATSTGLAGLEQYF
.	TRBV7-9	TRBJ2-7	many	TGTGCCAGCAGCTTAGTGGGGTGGGCAGGGAACTCCTACGAGCAGTACTTC	CASSLVGWAGNSYEQYF
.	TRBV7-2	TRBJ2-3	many	TGTGCCAGCAGGATGGGCCTTAGCACAGATACGCAGTATTTT	CASRMGLSTDTQYF
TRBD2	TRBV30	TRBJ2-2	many	TGTGCCTGGAACACCCTGGGACTAGCGATCGGGGAGCTGTTTTTT	CAWNTLGLAIGELFF
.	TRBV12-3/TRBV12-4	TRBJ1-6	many	TGTGCCAGCAGTTTTGGGGGGATGGATAATTCACCCCTCCACTTT	CASSFGGMDNSPLHF
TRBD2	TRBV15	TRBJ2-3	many	TGTGCCACCAGCAGAGATGGGACTAGCCGGGCAGATACGCAGTATTTT	CATSRDGTSRADTQYF
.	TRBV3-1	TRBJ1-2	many	TGTGCCAGCAGCCAAGTGCCAGGGACCTATGGCTACACCTTC	CASSQVPGTYGYTF
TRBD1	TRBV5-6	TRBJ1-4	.	TGTGCCAGCAGCCTGACAGGGGTTGGGGCTAATGAAAAACTGTTTTTT	CASSLTGVGANEKLFF
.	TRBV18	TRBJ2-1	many	TGTGCCAGCTCACCGACCAGGTGGGGGCTTGACAATGAGCAGTTCTTC	CASSPTRWGLDNEQFF
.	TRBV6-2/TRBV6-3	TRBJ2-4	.	TGTGCCAGCAGTGGGGTTGGAAACATTCAGTACTTC	CASSGVGNIQYF
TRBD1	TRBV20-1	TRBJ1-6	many	TGCAGTGCTAGGGACGCGGGGGCAGGGGGCTTGAATTCACCCCTCCACTTT	CSARDAGAGGLNSPLHF
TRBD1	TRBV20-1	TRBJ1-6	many	TGCAGTGCTAGAGAAACAGGGGAGTCACCCCTCCACTTT	CSARETGESPLHF
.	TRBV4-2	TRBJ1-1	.	TGTGCCAGCAGCCAAGATAGTGAGGGATCTGAAGCTTTCTTT	CASSQDSEGSEAFF
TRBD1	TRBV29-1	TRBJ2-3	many	TGCAGCGTCCCCGGACAGGGAGGCCCTCCAGATACGCAGTATTTT	CSVPGQGGPPDTQYF
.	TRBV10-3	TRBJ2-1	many	TGTGCCATCAGTGAGGGGGATGAGCAGTTCTTC	CAISEGDEQFF
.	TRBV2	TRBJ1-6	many	TGTGCCAGCAGCCTCGGTGCGGTGGATTCGGCCCTCCACTTT	CASSLGAVDSALHF
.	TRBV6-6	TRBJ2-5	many	TGTGCCAGCAGTTACTCGGGGGACGAGACCCAGTACTTC	CASSYSGDETQYF
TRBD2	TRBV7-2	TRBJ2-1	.	TGTGCCAGCAGACTAGCGGGGGAGCCCTACAATGAGCAGTTCTTC	CASRLAGEPYNEQFF
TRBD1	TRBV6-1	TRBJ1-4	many	TGTGCCAGCAGGCGAACAGGGGCCATTGAAAAACTGTTTTTT	CASRRTGAIEKLFF
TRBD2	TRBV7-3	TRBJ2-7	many	TGTGCCAGCAGCCGGGACTACTCCTACGAGCAGTACTTC	CASSRDYSYEQYF